This T cell receptor (beta chain) is drawn from a study of OX40 agonist ivuxolimab in advanced cancers. General study points: The CD4+ and CD8+ T cells in the blood had expanded clonally by week 6 at 0.1 to 3.0 mg/kg. The authors did not determine the antigen specificity of the expanded peripheral T cells.

The CDR3 contains 14 residues. Trimming stripped 5 bases from V and 3 bases from J, with 11 bases between. Germline CDR1 and CDR2: SEHNR and FQNEAQ (reference sequence). Systemic immunosuppression or autoimmune disease history was grounds to exclude patients. Note on this clone: The antigen is undetermined.

TCRdb's copy holds only in-frame clones and misses some; the assay was immunoSEQ multiplex PCR. The table shows some 64,000 clones, with around 83% occurring only once. This clonotype was sampled from an adult with an advanced solid tumor such as melanoma, head and neck, liver or kidney cancer. The chain combines TRBV7-9 with TRBJ1-5, with D perhaps matching TRBD1 (5 bases). This specimen consisted of CD4+ or CD8+ T cells sorted from blood, obtained in a trial of the OX40 agonist ivuxolimab. The CDR3 sequence: CASSPGRTNQPQHF. As DNA, the CDR3 is TGTGCCAGCAGCCCGGGACGGACCAATCAGCCCCAGCATTTT.